The 29 T cell receptor beta chains below come from one sample, sequenced in a study of T cell repertoires and HLA-DP antigens. Only in-frame clones appear in the TCRdb table, and some are missing; sequencing was by immunoSEQ multiplex PCR. The table shows about 73,000 clones, with over 75% occurring only once. For these receptors, no antigen is known. Sequences were obtained from CD4+ T cells from PBMCs. These receptors all come from a man in his sixties in good health and CMV-seronegative.

This chain joins TRBV11-2 and TRBJ2-1; TRBD1 might be the D (6 bases). CDR1 is SGHAT and CDR2 is FQNNGV in the germline V gene. The CDR3 has 14 amino acids. V lost 4 bases, J lost 3 bases, and 10 bases lay in between. CDR3 amino acids: CASSSNRVYNEQFF. For the CDR3, the DNA is TGTGCCAGCAGCTCCAACAGGGTCTACAATGAGCAGTTCTTC.

The CDR3 here is CASSLVGDAYGYTF. The CDR3 DNA is TGTGCCAGCAGCTTGGTGGGGGACGCTTATGGCTACACCTTC. The chain links TRBV5-4 to TRBJ1-2, with D possibly matching TRBD1 (5 bases). V gave up 0 bases and J gave up 5 bases, with 11 bases separating them. Germline lookup yields CDR1 SGHNT and CDR2 YYREEE (reference sequence). This CDR3 is built from 14 residues.

This clone has more than one count but fewer than ten. V gene TRBV5-1 combines with J gene TRBJ2-5, with 9 bases matching TRBD2. The V segment lost 6 bases and the J segment 2 bases; nucleotides outside the gene matches: 2. This CDR3 contains 13 residues. Germline-derived CDR1 and CDR2 are SGHRS and YFSETQ. CDR3 protein: CASKLAGQETQYF. As DNA, the CDR3 is TGCGCCAGCAAGCTAGCGGGGCAAGAGACCCAGTACTTC. Together with reference TRBV5-1 and TRBJ2-5, the CDR3 gives the full variable domain: KAGVTQTPRYLIKTRGQQVTLSCSPISGHRSVSWYQQTPGQGLQFLFEYFSETQRNKGNFPGRFSGRQFSNSRSEMNVSTLELGDSALYLCASKLAGQETQYFGPGTRLLVL.

This chain links TRBV15 with TRBJ1-3, with D possibly matching TRBD1 (6 bases). CDR3 length: 16 residues. In germline, CDR1 is LNHNV, CDR2 YYDKDF (reference sequence). The germline V and J ends were trimmed by 2 bases and 3 bases, with 14 bases remaining between them. CDR3 sequence reads: CATSRSPGAFGNTIYF. The CDR3 DNA reads as TGTGCCACCAGCAGAAGCCCAGGGGCGTTTGGAAACACCATATATTTT.

The rearrangement joins TRBV5-4 to TRBJ2-4, with D possibly being TRBD2 (6 bases). In germline, CDR1 is SGHNT, CDR2 YYREEE (reference sequence). Trimming left V 2 bases short and J 1 base short, with 13 bases between. This CDR3 is built from 16 residues. This CDR3 reads CASSLGGAGAKNIQYF. The CDR3 nucleotides read TGTGCCAGCAGCTTAGGCGGGGCGGGTGCCAAAAACATTCAGTACTTC. Combining the CDR3 with reference TRBV5-4 and TRBJ2-4 gives the whole variable domain ETGVTQSPTHLIKTRGQQVTLRCSSQSGHNTVSWYQQALGQGPQFIFQYYREEENGRGNFPPRFSGLQFPNYSSELNVNALELDDSALYLCASSLGGAGAKNIQYFGAGTRLSVL.

This chain connects TRBV7-6 to TRBJ2-7; D is possibly TRBD2 (6 bases). The length of the CDR3 is 14 residues. V lost 1 base, J lost 0 bases, and 7 bases lay in between. Germline V CDR1 and CDR2: SGHVS, FNYEAQ. CDR3 DNA sequence: TGTGCCAGCAGCTTAGGCGGGGCCTCCTACGAGCAGTACTTC. Its translation: CASSLGGASYEQYF.

CDR3 loop: CASRADGNYEQYF. The CDR3 nucleotides read TGTGCCAGCAGAGCGGACGGGAACTACGAGCAGTACTTC. The V call is TRBV6-5, the J call TRBJ2-7; D perhaps matches TRBD2 (5 bases). The CDR3 is made up of 13 amino acids. V lost 6 bases and J lost 3, with 12 bases in between. Germline assignment: CDR1 MNHEY and CDR2 SVGAGI.

By share of the sample, this clone is medium-sized. The CDR3, as DNA: TGTGCCAGTAGTAATACAGGGTTGAGGGAAAAACTGTTTTTT. This encodes CASSNTGLREKLFF. This chain uses TRBV19 with TRBJ1-4, with a weak D call TRBD1 (6 bases). V was pared by 4 bases and J by 8 bases, with 14 bases between. CDR3 length equals 14 residues. Germline loops: CDR1 LNHDA, CDR2 SQIVND (reference sequence).

This sequence joins TRBV10-3 and TRBJ2-1; 11 nucleotides agree with TRBD2. Germline assignment: CDR1 ENHRY and CDR2 SYGVKD. This CDR3 is built from 15 residues. V trimming: 5 bases; J trimming: 6 bases; junction bases outside the gene matches: 6. The CDR3 sequence is CAISKGLAEINEQFF. CDR3 in DNA: TGTGCCATCAGTAAGGGACTAGCGGAGATCAATGAGCAGTTCTTC.

This clone was counted a few times. The chain employs TRBV19 and TRBJ1-6, with 11 bases that match TRBD1. Germline assignment: CDR1 LNHDA and CDR2 SQIVND (reference sequence). V shed 3 bases and J 10 bases; nucleotides not matched to a gene: 8. CDR3 size: 16 residues. CDR3: CASSIGTGGEGSPLHF. CDR3 bases: TGTGCCAGTAGTATTGGGACAGGGGGTGAGGGATCACCCCTCCACTTT.

The chain recombines TRBV7-2 with TRBJ1-4, with TRBD1 as a possible D gene (5 bases). With 2 bases removed from V and 2 bases from J, the gap between germline ends came to 12 bases. The germline V gene encodes CDR1 SGHTA and CDR2 FQGNSA. The CDR3 contains 16 residues. CDR3 in amino acids: CASSLSGGSTNEKLFF. The CDR3 DNA is TGTGCCAGCAGCTTATCGGGGGGGTCGACTAATGAAAAACTGTTTTTT. The whole variable domain, filled in from reference TRBV7-2 and TRBJ1-4, reads GAGVSQSPSNKVTEKGKDVELRCDPISGHTALYWYRQSLGQGLEFLIYFQGNSAPDKSGLPSDRFSAERTGGSVSTLTIQRTQQEDSAVYLCASSLSGGSTNEKLFFGSGTQLSVL.

The chain couples TRBV5-5 to TRBJ2-7, with D tentatively TRBD1 or TRBD2 (5 bases each). Trimming cost V 3 bases and J 3 bases, with 16 bases left between them. Per the germline V gene, CDR1 is SGHKS and CDR2 is YYEKEE (reference sequence). This CDR3 contains 15 residues. The CDR3 DNA sequence: TGTGCCAGCAGCTCTGCACCGGGACCCAACTACGAGCAGTACTTC. Translation gives CASSSAPGPNYEQYF. The variable domain in full, with the rest retrieved from reference TRBV5-5 and TRBJ2-7, is DAGVTQSPTHLIKTRGQQVTLRCSPISGHKSVSWYQQVLGQGPQFIFQYYEKEERGRGNFPDRFSARQFPNYSSELNVNALLLGDSALYLCASSSAPGPNYEQYFGPGTRLTVT.

V is TRBV5-1 and J is TRBJ2-5; D possibly corresponds to TRBD1 (6 bases). Trimming shortened V by 4 bases and J by 9 bases, and 19 bases separated the two germline ends. Germline CDR1 SGHRS, CDR2 YFSETQ. This CDR3 contains 14 residues. The DNA of the CDR3 is TGCGCCAGCAGCCCCCGGACAGCTGGGGATGCCCAGTACTTC. This translates into CASSPRTAGDAQYF.

V usage is TRBV5-4 and J usage is TRBJ1-2; D is possibly TRBD1 (5 bases). This CDR3 is built from 14 residues. V lost 5 bases, J lost 7 bases, and 18 bases lay in between. Germline lookup yields CDR1 SGHNT and CDR2 YYREEE (reference sequence). The CDR3 is CASRYRGTGGGYTF. CDR3 nucleotides: TGTGCCAGCAGATACCGTGGTACAGGAGGTGGCTACACCTTC.

This chain uses TRBV27 with TRBJ2-5; the D gene is possibly TRBD1 (5 bases). Germline V CDR1 and CDR2: MNHEY, SMNVEV (reference sequence). V lost 3 bases, J lost 2 bases, and 10 bases lay in between. This CDR3 is built from 14 residues. CDR3 nucleotides: TGTGCCAGCAGTTTGAGGCAGGGACAAGAGACCCAGTACTTC. Encoded protein: CASSLRQGQETQYF.

The rearrangement uses TRBV19 and TRBJ1-6; 7 nucleotides agree with TRBD1. The germline V gene encodes CDR1 LNHDA and CDR2 SQIVND (reference sequence). The V gene end was trimmed by 6 bases and the J gene end by 0 bases; junction bases not matched to a gene: 5. CDR3 length equals 16 residues. CDR3 protein: CASRNRGDSYNSPLHF. The CDR3 nucleotides are TGTGCCAGTAGAAACAGGGGAGACTCCTATAATTCACCCCTCCACTTT. Looking up the rest from reference TRBV19 and TRBJ1-6 gives the full variable domain: DGGITQSPKYLFRKEGQNVTLSCEQNLNHDAMYWYRQDPGQGLRLIYYSQIVNDFQKGDIAEGYSVSREKKESFPLTVTSAQKNPTAFYLCASRNRGDSYNSPLHFGNGTRLTVT.

The gene calls are TRBV6-5 and TRBJ1-3; D is unclear. Germline loops: CDR1 MNHEY, CDR2 SVGAGI. Trimming took off 7 bases at V and 8 bases at J, with 15 bases between the two ends. The CDR3 is made up of 13 amino acids. CDR3 amino acids: CASIHGGSDTIYF. CDR3 in DNA: TGTGCCAGCATTCACGGCGGGTCGGACACCATATATTTT.

J is TRBJ2-5 and V is TRBV5-1; 8 bases align to TRBD1. With 5 bases clipped from V and 2 bases from J, the junction kept 8 bases outside the gene matches. The CDR3 runs to 15 residues. Germline V gene lookup returns CDR1 SGHRS and CDR2 YFSETQ. The CDR3 nucleotides read TGCGCCAGCAGACGAGGACAGGGTCGGCAAGAGACCCAGTACTTC. It yields the protein CASRRGQGRQETQYF.

This chain joins TRBV20-1 and TRBJ2-7, with D tentatively TRBD1 (5 bases). Germline V gene lookup returns CDR1 DFQATT and CDR2 SNEGSKA (reference sequence). V was clipped by 5 bases and J by 2 bases, with 7 bases between them. The CDR3 has 11 amino acids. Written as DNA, the CDR3 is TGCAGTGCTTCGGACACCTACGAGCAGTACTTC. It yields the protein CSASDTYEQYF.

The chain carries TRBV5-1 and TRBJ2-7; 10 nucleotides agree with TRBD1. V shed 6 bases, J shed 3 bases, and the junction held 3 bases outside the gene matches. CDR1 and CDR2 (germline): SGHRS, YFSETQ. This CDR3 has 13 amino acids. The CDR3 is CASTWTGGYEQYF. The CDR3, as DNA: TGCGCCAGCACTTGGACAGGGGGCTACGAGCAGTACTTC.

The chain is built from TRBV28 and TRBJ2-7; D might be TRBD1 or TRBD2, each matching 6 bases. The CDR3 covers 12 residues. From germline, CDR1 is MDHEN and CDR2 SYDVKM. V gave up 4 bases and J gave up 5 bases, with 9 bases separating them. CDR3 amino acids: CASSSGANEQYF. Written as DNA, the CDR3 is TGTGCCAGCAGTTCGGGGGCGAACGAGCAGTACTTC.

This clone occurred a few times. V is TRBV10-2 and J is TRBJ1-2; no clear D gene. Germline V gene data show CDR1 as WSHSY and CDR2 as SAAADI. This CDR3 region has 12 residues. The V gene lost 2 bases and the J gene lost 13 bases, with 14 bases spanning the gap. CDR3 loop: CASSERVGILTF. The DNA of the CDR3 is TGCGCCAGCAGTGAGAGGGTGGGGATTCTCACCTTC.

DNA for the CDR3: TGTGCCACCTCGGTGGGGGGACAGGGGAATTCACCCCTCCACTTT. Its translation is CATSVGGQGNSPLHF. The J gene is TRBJ1-6, the V gene TRBV19, with 10 bases that match TRBD1. Per the germline V gene, CDR1 is LNHDA and CDR2 is SQIVND (reference sequence). Losses at the gene ends were 10 bases for V and 7 bases for J; bases not matched to a gene: 10. This CDR3 comprises 15 residues.

The rearrangement links TRBV7-8 to TRBJ2-7; D is possibly TRBD1 (6 bases). This CDR3 is 16 amino acids long. The V gene's germline CDR1 is SGHVS and CDR2 FQNEAQ. The germline V and J ends were trimmed by 1 base and 2 bases, with 15 bases remaining between them. CDR3 region: CASSLGGWDTTYEQYF. In DNA form, the CDR3 reads TGTGCCAGCAGCTTAGGGGGGTGGGACACCACCTACGAGCAGTACTTC.

The rearrangement joins TRBV14 to TRBJ2-7; D remains unclear. This CDR3 is 17 amino acids long. The ends were cut back, 4 bases at V and 0 bases at J, with 19 bases in the middle. CDR1 SGHDN and CDR2 FVKESK come from the germline V gene. This chain's CDR3 is CASSLSFRRKGSYEQYF. As DNA, the CDR3 is TGTGCCAGCAGCCTGAGTTTTCGGAGAAAGGGCTCCTACGAGCAGTACTTC. Drawing the rest from reference TRBV14 and TRBJ2-7, the complete variable domain is EAGVTQFPSHSVIEKGQTVTLRCDPISGHDNLYWYRRVMGKEIKFLLHFVKESKQDESGMPNNRFLAERTGGTYSTLKVQPAELEDSGVYFCASSLSFRRKGSYEQYFGPGTRLTVT.

The chain couples TRBV6-5 to TRBJ2-1; 11 bases align to TRBD1. Germline V lookup: CDR1 MNHEY, CDR2 SVGAGI. The CDR3 is 16 residues long. V shed 2 bases, J shed 6 bases, and the junction held 6 bases outside the gene matches. The CDR3 sequence is CASSYPSGTGGNEQFF. CDR3 DNA sequence: TGTGCCAGCAGTTACCCTTCCGGGACAGGGGGCAATGAGCAGTTCTTC.

The table lists this clone with a few counts. The chain combines TRBV19 with TRBJ1-2, with D possibly TRBD1 on 5 matching bases. Germline assignment: CDR1 LNHDA and CDR2 SQIVND (reference sequence). This CDR3 is 16 amino acids long. Deletions cut 6 bases from V and 3 bases from J, with 20 bases between. The CDR3 sequence is CASRGGTGNKDYGYTF. CDR3 DNA: TGTGCCAGTAGGGGGGGGACCGGGAACAAGGACTATGGCTACACCTTC.

The chain employs TRBV19 and TRBJ1-6, with D perhaps TRBD1 (5 bases). Looked up from germline, CDR1 is LNHDA and CDR2 is SQIVND (reference sequence). V was clipped by 7 bases and J by 0 bases, with 19 bases between them. The CDR3 has 18 residues. The CDR3 DNA reads TGTGCCAGTACCGCCCTGGGGGATCGAAGCTCCTATAATTCACCCCTCCACTTT. It yields the protein CASTALGDRSSYNSPLHF.

This rearrangement joins TRBV9 to TRBJ1-4; no reliable D call. Germline-derived CDR1 and CDR2 are SGDLS and YYNGEE. The V gene lost 2 bases and the J gene lost 4 bases, with 6 bases spanning the gap. This CDR3 contains 13 residues. The CDR3 spells CASSVGLNEKLFF. The CDR3 coding sequence is TGTGCCAGCAGCGTCGGCCTTAATGAAAAACTGTTTTTT.